These T cell receptor beta chains were read from a single sample in a study of CD8+ T cells in alopecia areata. Measured with immunoSEQ multiplex PCR; TCRdb has only the in-frame clones, and not every one. The sample carries around 100,000 clones, about 60% recorded once. The sequencing sample was made of CD4+ T cells sorted from blood. Source of these receptors: a human donor in good health. Both conserved end residues are part of each CDR3. The order of the fields is V gene, D gene, CDR3 protein. The D gene is left open where the match is weak.

TRBV30 | TRBD1 | CAWNRGLGQPQHF
TRBV29-1 | - | CSARGGSSTDTQYF
TRBV19 | - | CASGVNQPQHF
TRBV11-2 | - | CASSLVGARANSPLHF
TRBV29-1 | - | CSAAKVLGGAGTEAFF
TRBV19 | TRBD1 | CASSKQGVYNEQFF
TRBV30 | - | CAWSVPPTGFNEKLFF
TRBV28 | - | CASSLVIWGRGYTF
TRBV15 | - | CATSSFNEQFF
TRBV4-2 | - | CASSQDPRTDTQYF
TRBV25-1 | - | CASSEQNSPLHF
TRBV30 | - | CAWSGGSAETQYF
TRBV4-2 | - | CASSQDYTRPETQYF
TRBV6-1 | - | CASSLGRASDEQYF
TRBV6-1 | - | CASSEAKGNYGYTF
TRBV30 | TRBD1 | CAWRGQGSRLAKNIQYF
TRBV29-1 | TRBD1 | CSVGWGQKQETQYF
TRBV2 | - | CASSESRAGELFF
TRBV28 | - | CASSFDSRSYEQYF
TRBV7-9 | - | CASSSIGETQYF
TRBV19 | - | CASSQRNEKLFF
TRBV29-1 | - | CSVHHRPATGNEQFF
TRBV29-1 | - | CSVAAGRNTGELFF
TRBV29-1 | TRBD1 | CSVPAGGFETQYF
TRBV7-9 | - | CASSLSGREQFF
TRBV6-5 | TRBD1 | CASSYSTRGHSEQYF
TRBV30 | - | CAWSVGSGYEQYF
TRBV7-8 | TRBD1 | CASSTTGGTEAFF
TRBV29-1 | - | CSVGAGAETQYF
TRBV6-6 | TRBD1 | CASSPTGDYGYTF
TRBV28 | - | CASRAQETQYF
TRBV30 | - | CAWSLGAYSGNTIYF
TRBV5-1 | - | CASTRGDGGDTGELFF
TRBV7-2 | - | CASSLEGGGGIQYF
TRBV5-1 | TRBD1 | CASSLTGGETDTQYF
TRBV23-1 | - | CAKPGGFRGGYGYTF
TRBV7-2 | TRBD2 | CASSSFSSGGGVQYF
TRBV28 | - | CASGGLGTYNSPLHF
TRBV29-1 | TRBD2 | CSVEGRGADREQFF
TRBV27 | - | CASSFSRKNTEAFF
TRBV30 | - | CAWSGEKLFF
TRBV5-1 | - | CASSLTGGPYSYEQYF
TRBV11-1 | - | CASSFSSVTDTQYF
TRBV30 | TRBD1 | CAWNRGGSNYGYTF
TRBV6-5 | - | CAASGPGEKLFF
TRBV5-1 | TRBD2 | CASSIGLAGKGTQYF
TRBV18 | - | CASFDNRVSPLHF
TRBV4-2 | - | CASRGVWEQFF
TRBV18 | - | CASSPGRPGVQVYTEAFF
TRBV2 | TRBD2 | CASSPRLAGGFSGANVLTF
TRBV5-1 | TRBD1 | CASSRGQDDEQFF